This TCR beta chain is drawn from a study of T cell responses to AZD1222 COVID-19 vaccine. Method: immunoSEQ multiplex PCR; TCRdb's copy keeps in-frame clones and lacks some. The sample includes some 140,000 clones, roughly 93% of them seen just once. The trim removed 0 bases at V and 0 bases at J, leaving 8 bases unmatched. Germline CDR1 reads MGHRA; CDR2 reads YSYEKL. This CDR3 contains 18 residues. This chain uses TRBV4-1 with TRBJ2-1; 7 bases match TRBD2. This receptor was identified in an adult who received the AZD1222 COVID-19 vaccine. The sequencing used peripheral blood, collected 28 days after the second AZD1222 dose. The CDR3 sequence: CASSQEVGVAGSYNEQFF. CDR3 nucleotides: TGCGCCAGCAGCCAAGAGGTCGGGGTAGCGGGCTCCTACAATGAGCAGTTCTTC.